The source of this T cell receptor (beta chain) is a study of cytomegalovirus exposure and HLA in healthy donors. Study background: Unique TCR beta sequences numbering 95 million to 130 million came from around 180 million T cells in an earlier analysis.

60 Vbeta and 13 Jbeta primers were used in PCR. Using immunoSEQ multiplex PCR, the repertoire was profiled, and TCRdb retains in-frame clones only, with some absent. This table holds 150,000 to 200,000 clones, roughly 70% found once. The CDR3 length is 15 residues. Trimming stripped 6 bases from V and 11 bases from J, with 22 bases between. CDR1 and CDR2 (germline): MNHEY, SMNVEV (reference sequence). Note on this clone: The antigen is unknown.

Findings of the study overall: In an earlier analysis, most TCR beta V segments were productive about 87% or about 30% of the time. A further, later analysis showed that HLA-associated TCR beta chains (compared with equally common others) were more clonally expanded.

The chain joins TRBV27 to TRBJ1-4; D perhaps matches TRBD1 (5 bases). This TCR was recovered from a girl aged 5 to 17 in good health and CMV-seronegative. Sequences were obtained from PBMCs. DNA of the CDR3: TGTGCCAGCAGCTACAGGACACACCCAGACCAGAAACTGTTTTTT. It translates to CASSYRTHPDQKLFF. Full variable domain (outside the CDR3, taken from reference TRBV27 and TRBJ1-4): EAQVTQNPRYLITVTGKKLTVTCSQNMNHEYMSWYRQDPGLGLRQIYYSMNVEVTDKGDVPEGYKVSRKEKRNFPLILESPSPNQTSLYFCASSYRTHPDQKLFFGSGTQLSVL.